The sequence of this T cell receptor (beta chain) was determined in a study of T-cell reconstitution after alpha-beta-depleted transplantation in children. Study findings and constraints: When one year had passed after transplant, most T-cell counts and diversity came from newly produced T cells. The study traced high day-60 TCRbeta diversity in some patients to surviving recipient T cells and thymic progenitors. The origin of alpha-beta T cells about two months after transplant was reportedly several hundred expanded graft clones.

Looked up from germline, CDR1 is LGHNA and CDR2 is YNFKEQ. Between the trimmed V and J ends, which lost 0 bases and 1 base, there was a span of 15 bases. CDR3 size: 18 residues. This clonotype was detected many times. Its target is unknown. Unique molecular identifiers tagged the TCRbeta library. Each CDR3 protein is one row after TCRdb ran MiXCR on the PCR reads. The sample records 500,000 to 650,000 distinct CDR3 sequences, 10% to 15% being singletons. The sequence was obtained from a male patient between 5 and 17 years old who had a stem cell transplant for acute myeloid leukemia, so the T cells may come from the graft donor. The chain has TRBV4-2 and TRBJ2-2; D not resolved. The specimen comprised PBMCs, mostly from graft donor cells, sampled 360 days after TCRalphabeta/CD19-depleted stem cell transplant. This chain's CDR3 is CASSQDAATRKNTGELFF. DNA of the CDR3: TGTGCCAGCAGCCAAGATGCTGCGACAAGGAAGAACACCGGGGAGCTGTTTTTT.